The 23 T cell receptor beta chains listed next were all sequenced from one sample in a study of PD-1 blockade in classical Hodgkin lymphoma (dated by TCRdb to the early 2020s). Receptor libraries were prepared by the immunoSEQ multiplex PCR assay. TCRdb obtained this table from immuneACCESS and retained in-frame rearrangements with V and J assigned. These tables miss some clones; where compared with another copy, unresolved V genes account for less than half of the shortfall, and the remainder is unexplained. The sample includes over 15,000 clones, with 80% observed a single time. The leading ten clones occupy 20% to 25% of the sample. The meaning of the sample's time point label: cycle 4 day 1 (C4D1), after less than 7 weeks of nivolumab. Relapse after autologous stem cell transplantation had occurred in all trial patients, and cohorts A, B and C were distinguished by prior brentuximab vedotin exposure.

Sequenced material: peripheral blood mononuclear cells (PBMCs), taken before the fourth cycle of nivolumab. These receptors were taken from a human donor with classical Hodgkin lymphoma.

The V and J genes are TRBV2 and TRBJ1-4; tentatively, D is TRBD1 (5 bases). CDR1 and CDR2 from the germline V gene are SNHLY and FYNNEI. Trimming shortened V by 1 base and J by 1 base, and 10 bases separated the two germline ends. This CDR3 is built from 16 residues. The CDR3 region has the DNA TGTGCCAGCAGTGAAGTTAAGGGGTTAACTAATGAAAAACTGTTTTTT. Protein: CASSEVKGLTNEKLFF.

The chain couples TRBV25-1 to TRBJ1-5, with 7 nucleotides matching TRBD1. Germline CDR1 is MGHDK and CDR2 is SYGVNS. This CDR3 spans 13 amino acids. V shed 4 bases, J shed 7 bases, and the junction held 4 bases outside the gene matches. DNA for the CDR3: TGTGCCAGCAGTGGAGGGGGCGAACAGCCCCAGCATTTT. Residues: CASSGGGEQPQHF.

The chain recombines TRBV7-9 with TRBJ1-2; tentatively, D is TRBD1 (5 bases). Trimming removed 2 bases from V and 1 base from J, with 17 bases in between. Germline CDR1 SEHNR, CDR2 FQNEAQ (reference sequence). This CDR3 region has 17 residues. This CDR3 reads CASSLFPGNLDNYGYTF. The CDR3, as DNA: TGTGCCAGCAGCTTATTTCCAGGGAACCTGGATAACTATGGCTACACCTTC.

J is TRBJ2-6 and V is TRBV19, with TRBD1 matching 9 bases. This CDR3 is 17 amino acids long. CDR1 and CDR2 (germline): LNHDA, SQIVND (reference sequence). After removal of 9 bases from V and 2 bases from J, the junction contained 11 bases not matched to a gene. The CDR3: CASNSLTGGTGANVLTF. The CDR3 DNA sequence: TGTGCCAGCAATAGCCTGACAGGGGGAACTGGGGCCAACGTCCTGACTTTC.

For the CDR3, the DNA is TGTGCCAGCAGCTTGTGGCAGGAGACCACCGGGGAGCTGTTTTTT. This codes for CASSLWQETTGELFF. The chain couples TRBV5-6 to TRBJ2-2; D call uncertain. CDR1 and CDR2 (germline): SGHDT, YYEEEE. The CDR3 runs to 15 residues. V dropped 1 base and J dropped 4 bases, with 11 bases sitting between them.

The CDR3 loop is CAWSSQGVWDTEAFF. The CDR3 DNA sequence: TGTGCCTGGAGTTCCCAGGGAGTCTGGGACACTGAAGCTTTCTTT. The chain recombines TRBV30 with TRBJ1-1; a possible D gene is TRBD1 (5 bases). Germline V gene data show CDR1 as GTSNPN and CDR2 as SVGIG (reference sequence). The V end was cut by 2 bases, the J end by 3 bases, with 16 bases between. CDR3 length equals 15 residues.

The chain is built from TRBV4-3 and TRBJ2-1, with D maybe TRBD2 (5 bases). The CDR3 has 15 residues. The V and J ends lost 4 bases and 6 bases respectively, with 16 bases between them. Germline V CDR1 and CDR2: LGHNA, YSLEER. CDR3 region: CASSPGRTSGNEQFF. The CDR3 bases are TGCGCCAGCAGCCCAGGACGTACTAGTGGCAATGAGCAGTTCTTC.

The V and J genes are TRBV27 and TRBJ2-3; possible D gene TRBD2, 5 bases. Per germline, CDR1 MNHEY and CDR2 SMNVEV (reference sequence). This CDR3 is built from 16 residues. V was shortened by 8 bases and J by 0 bases, with 18 bases between the two germline ends. CDR3 sequence (DNA): TGTGCCAGCGGGTCGGGGTCAGGAGCTAGCACAGATACGCAGTATTTT. Protein sequence: CASGSGSGASTDTQYF.

The rearrangement links TRBV11-3 to TRBJ1-5; D may be TRBD1 (6 bases). CDR3 length: 17 residues. Germline lookup yields CDR1 SGHNT and CDR2 YENEEA. V was cut by 7 bases and J by 5 bases, with 24 bases left in between. For the CDR3, the DNA is TGTGCCAGCATCGACCTACAGGGTACGAGGTTCGATCAGCCCCAGCATTTT. This sequence encodes CASIDLQGTRFDQPQHF.

The V call is TRBV6-6, the J call TRBJ1-3; a weak D match, TRBD1 (6 bases). CDR3 length: 15 amino acids. The V end lost 5 bases, the J end lost 5 bases, and 16 bases lay between the germline ends. The V gene's germline CDR1 is MNHNY and CDR2 SVGAGI (reference sequence). The CDR3 DNA sequence: TGTGCCAGCAGTAACCCCCGGGACAAAAGAAACACCATATATTTT. Its protein is CASSNPRDKRNTIYF.

J is TRBJ2-1 and V is TRBV10-1, with D uncertain. This CDR3 contains 13 residues. Trimming removed 0 bases at V and 9 bases at J, with 9 bases between. CDR1 and CDR2 (germline): WNHNN, SYGVQD (reference sequence). The CDR3 DNA is TGCGCCAGCAGTGAGTCGGGTCTCAGTGAGCAGTTCTTC. This codes for CASSESGLSEQFF.

There are a few counts of this clone. The chain couples TRBV7-8 to TRBJ2-7, with a weak D call TRBD2 (6 bases). The length of the CDR3 is 19 residues. Per the germline V gene, CDR1 is SGHVS and CDR2 is FQNEAQ. Trimming removed 6 bases at V and 0 bases at J, with 27 bases between. This chain's CDR3 is CASSRNPTRLGEASYEQYF. CDR3 sequence (DNA): TGTGCCAGCAGTCGGAACCCGACCAGATTGGGGGAGGCCTCCTACGAGCAGTACTTC.

The chain carries TRBV27 and TRBJ1-2, with 8 bases fitting TRBD1. Germline V gene sequence: CDR1 MNHEY, CDR2 SMNVEV (reference sequence). After removal of 2 bases from V and 3 bases from J, the junction contained 11 bases not matched to a gene. There are 17 residues in the CDR3. CDR3 region: CASSLKGQDAYHYGYTF. The CDR3 DNA is TGTGCCAGCAGTTTAAAGGGACAGGATGCCTATCACTATGGCTACACCTTC.

This sequence joins TRBV4-1 and TRBJ1-2; the match to TRBD1 covers 11 bases. V lost 0 bases and J lost 0; bases outside the gene matches: 12. The CDR3 is made up of 20 amino acids. Germline values: CDR1 MGHRA, CDR2 YSYEKL. In nucleotides, the CDR3 is TGCGCCAGCAGCCAAGAGCGGGACAGGGGGTTCATGGGAGCTAACTATGGCTACACCTTC. Residues: CASSQERDRGFMGANYGYTF.

The CDR3 loop reads CASSFEGGYNSPLHF. Here the CDR3 DNA reads TGTGCCAGCAGCTTTGAGGGGGGGTATAATTCACCCCTCCACTTT. The chain joins TRBV5-6 to TRBJ1-6; possibly TRBD1 for D (6 bases). The V end lost 2 bases, the J end lost 4 bases, and 10 bases lay between the germline ends. The CDR3 runs 15 residues. CDR1 is SGHDT, CDR2 YYEEEE, per germline.

This chain joins TRBV6-5 and TRBJ2-3; TRBD2 matches at 9 bases. The germline V gene encodes CDR1 MNHEY and CDR2 SVGAGI. This CDR3 spans 15 amino acids. Trimming took 2 bases from V and 7 from J; bases not matched to a gene: 7. The CDR3 DNA follows: TGTGCCAGCAGTTACATTGCGGGGGGGCGGAATACGCAGTATTTT. This codes for CASSYIAGGRNTQYF.

This sequence joins TRBV2 and TRBJ1-6; D perhaps matches TRBD1 (5 bases). The CDR3 totals 14 residues. The V end was cut by 6 bases, the J end by 7 bases, with 13 bases between. The germline CDR1 and CDR2 sequences are SNHLY and FYNNEI. Written as DNA, the CDR3 is TGTGCCAGCAGAGACAGAACACCGAATTCACCCCTCCACTTT. This encodes CASRDRTPNSPLHF.

The chain recombines TRBV14 with TRBJ1-5; D is possibly TRBD1 (6 bases). The CDR3 runs to 14 residues. Germline values: CDR1 SGHDN, CDR2 FVKESK. With 4 bases removed from V and 3 bases from J, the gap between germline ends came to 10 bases. DNA for the CDR3: TGTGCCAGCAGCCGCAGGGGAGACAATCAGCCCCAGCATTTT. Translated, it gives CASSRRGDNQPQHF.

The J gene is TRBJ2-7, the V gene TRBV4-1; the D is unclear. This CDR3 comprises 13 residues. CDR1 is MGHRA and CDR2 is YSYEKL in the germline V gene. V lost 3 bases, J lost 2 bases, and 8 bases lay in between. This CDR3 reads CASSHAGPYEQYF. For the CDR3, the DNA is TGCGCCAGCAGCCACGCCGGGCCCTACGAGCAGTACTTC.

This chain uses TRBV2 with TRBJ1-2; D not resolved. The germline gives CDR1 SNHLY, CDR2 FYNNEI. The CDR3 contains 10 residues. Trimming cost V 9 bases and J 5 bases, with 7 bases left between them. The CDR3 is CASSVYGYTF. CDR3 in DNA: TGTGCCAGTTCAGTGTATGGCTACACCTTC.

V usage is TRBV5-4 and J usage is TRBJ2-7, with D unresolved. The CDR3 length is 16 residues. The ends were cut back, 0 bases at V and 1 base at J, with 14 bases in the middle. Germline lookup yields CDR1 SGHNT and CDR2 YYREEE (reference sequence). CDR3 in DNA: TGTGCCAGCAGCTTGGAATTCGGCTTACGGTCCTACGAGCAGTACGTC. This gives the protein CASSLEFGLRSYEQYV.

The rearrangement joins TRBV19 to TRBJ2-1; 8 bases fit TRBD2. Germline CDR1 reads LNHDA; CDR2 reads SQIVND (reference sequence). The CDR3 totals 15 residues. The J segment lost 3 bases and the V segment lost 6 bases, leaving 7 bases of the junction unmatched. Here the CDR3 DNA reads TGTGCCAGTAGATTCGGGGCGGGGGGCTACAATGAGCAGTTCTTC. Its translation: CASRFGAGGYNEQFF. The variable domain in full, with the rest retrieved from reference TRBV19 and TRBJ2-1, is DGGITQSPKYLFRKEGQNVTLSCEQNLNHDAMYWYRQDPGQGLRLIYYSQIVNDFQKGDIAEGYSVSREKKESFPLTVTSAQKNPTAFYLCASRFGAGGYNEQFFGPGTRLTVL.

The chain has TRBV2 and TRBJ1-1; TRBD1 matches at 7 bases. Germline CDR1 SNHLY, CDR2 FYNNEI. After removal of 8 bases from V and 1 base from J, the junction contained 10 bases not matched to a gene. The CDR3 has 15 residues. CDR3 nucleotide sequence: TGTGCCAGCCGAGACAGGGTCGTATGGAACACTGAAGCTTTCTTT. This encodes CASRDRVVWNTEAFF.